Listed below are T cell receptor beta chains from one sample, sequenced in a study of graft-versus-host responses after intestinal transplantation. TCRdb's table, derived via immunoSEQ multiplex PCR, lists solely in-frame clones and lacks some. The table includes about 24,000 clones, approximately 85% detected once. The sample was PBMCs, taken nearly 470 days after intestinal transplant. The receptor set was obtained from a human patient who received an intestinal transplant, so some T cells may come from the graft donor. Both conserved end residues are part of each CDR3. A D gene is named only where the DNA matches it firmly. Clone size is given for some rows only: seen once, a few or many times, or a class if the clone is expanded.

d_call j_call v_call clone_size cdr3_nt cdr3_aa
TRBD1 TRBJ1-3 TRBV27 . TGTGCCAGCAGTTCTATATCCAGGGGGTCAATTGGAAACACCATATATTTT CASSSISRGSIGNTIYF
. TRBJ1-5 TRBV27 . TGTGCCAGCAGTTTAAGGGCTACCAAGGGTCAGCCCCAGCATTTT CASSLRATKGQPQHF
. TRBJ2-7 TRBV2 once TGTGCCAGCAGTGATGAGGCGGCTAGCTCCTACGAGCAGTACTTC CASSDEAASSYEQYF
. TRBJ2-7 TRBV6-5 few TGTGCCAGCAGCAAGGGGCGGTACGAGCAGTACTTC CASSKGRYEQYF
. TRBJ2-6 TRBV7-3 . TGTGCCAGCAGCTCCCAAGGAGGGGGTCTGGGAGCCAACGTCCTGACTTTC CASSSQGGGLGANVLTF
. TRBJ1-1 TRBV30 . TGTGCCTCCCGGTGGGGGAACACTGAAGCTTTCTTT CASRWGNTEAFF
TRBD2 TRBJ2-2 TRBV9 once TGTGCCAGCAGCCTTCCTTTGGGGACTAGCGGGGACACCGGGGAGCTGTTTTTT CASSLPLGTSGDTGELFF
TRBD2 TRBJ2-5 TRBV9 . TGTGCCAGCAGCGTAGCAGGAGCGGGAGGGACGCGAGAGACCCAGTACTTC CASSVAGAGGTRETQYF
. TRBJ2-1 TRBV6-5 . TGTGCCAGCAGTTACGAAGCCCCGAGTTCCTACAATGAGCAGTTCTTC CASSYEAPSSYNEQFF
. TRBJ2-2 TRBV7-9 once TGTGCCAGCACCCAGACCGGGGAGCTGTTTTTT CASTQTGELFF
. TRBJ1-2 TRBV5-6 . TGTGCCAGCAGCTCCTTTAGGCGTGGCTACACCTTC CASSSFRRGYTF
. TRBJ1-1 TRBV5-4 . TGTGCCAGCAGCTTGGAAGGGGTGAACACTGAAGCTTTCTTT CASSLEGVNTEAFF
TRBD1 TRBJ2-1 TRBV7-3 . TGTGCCAGCAGCTTAAACCTGGGACAGGGGGCCAGGAATGAGCAGTTCTTC CASSLNLGQGARNEQFF
. TRBJ2-7 TRBV28 . TGTGCCAGCAGTTTTAGGGGGAGCGGCTACGAGCAGTACTTC CASSFRGSGYEQYF
TRBD2 TRBJ2-3 TRBV29-1 once TGCAGCGTTGTCCCCGGGGGGGGACCCGCCCCAGATACGCAGTATTTT CSVVPGGGPAPDTQYF
. TRBJ1-5 TRBV7-8 once TGTGCCAGCAGCTTAGCGACGTCTGGGGTTTTTATCAATCAGCCCCAGCATTTT CASSLATSGVFINQPQHF
. TRBJ2-3 TRBV7-3 . TGTGCCAGCAGCTTAAGAGGGGGTAGCACAGATACGCAGTATTTT CASSLRGGSTDTQYF
. TRBJ1-1 TRBV4-1 . TGCGCCAGCAGCCAACTATGGACCTTGAACACTGAAGCTTTCTTT CASSQLWTLNTEAFF
TRBD2 TRBJ2-7 TRBV27 . TGTGCCAGCAGTTTAAGGGTGTACAGCGGGAGTTGGTACGAGCAGTACTTC CASSLRVYSGSWYEQYF
. TRBJ1-1 TRBV7-3 . TGTGCCAGCAGCTTAGGGGTAGGGACGAACACTGAAGCTTTCTTT CASSLGVGTNTEAFF
. TRBJ2-5 TRBV9 . TGTGCCAGCAGCCCCCGTGGAGGCCAAGAGACCCAGTACTTC CASSPRGGQETQYF
TRBD2 TRBJ2-7 TRBV29-1 . TGCAGCGAAGAGGTTCTGACTAGCGGGAGGACCAAGTCGGAGCAGTACTTC CSEEVLTSGRTKSEQYF
TRBD1 TRBJ2-2 TRBV7-2 . TGTGCCAGCAGCTTAATACCCGGGACAGGGAAGCTGTTTTTT CASSLIPGTGKLFF
. TRBJ1-2 TRBV16 . TGTGCCAGCAGCCCCACAGACCTCTATGGCTACACCTTC CASSPTDLYGYTF
. TRBJ1-3 TRBV5-1 once TGCGCCAGCAGCTTGGGGACATCCTCTGGAAACACCATATATTTT CASSLGTSSGNTIYF
TRBD1 TRBJ2-3 TRBV9 . TGTGCCAGCAGCTTCTTAACAGGGGGGTGGACAGATACGCAGTATTTT CASSFLTGGWTDTQYF
. TRBJ1-1 TRBV5-1 . TGCGCCAGCAGCTTGGGGGAGGGCGGGACTGAAGCTTTCTTT CASSLGEGGTEAFF
TRBD1 TRBJ2-7 TRBV10-3 few TGTGCCACCGGACAGGGGTCAAGCGAGCAGTACTTC CATGQGSSEQYF
. TRBJ2-6 TRBV30 . TGTGCCTGGAGTCTGTTCGGACTAACAGGGATGGGGGCCAACGTCCTGACTTTC CAWSLFGLTGMGANVLTF
. TRBJ2-6 TRBV2 once TGTGCCAGCAGTGGCAATGGGGCCAACGTCCTGACTTTC CASSGNGANVLTF
TRBD1 TRBJ1-3 TRBV29-1 . TGCAGCGCAACGGGACAGGGGGGATCTTTCTCTGGAAACACCATATATTTT CSATGQGGSFSGNTIYF